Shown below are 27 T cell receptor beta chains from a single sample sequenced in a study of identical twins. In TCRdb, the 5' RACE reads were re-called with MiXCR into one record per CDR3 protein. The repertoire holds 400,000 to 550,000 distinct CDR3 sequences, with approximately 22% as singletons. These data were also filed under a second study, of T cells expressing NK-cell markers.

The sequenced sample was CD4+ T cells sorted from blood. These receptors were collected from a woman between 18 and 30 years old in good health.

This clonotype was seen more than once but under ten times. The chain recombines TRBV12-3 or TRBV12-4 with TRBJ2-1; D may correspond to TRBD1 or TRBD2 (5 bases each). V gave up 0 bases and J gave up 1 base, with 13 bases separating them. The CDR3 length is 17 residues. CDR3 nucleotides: TGTGCCAGCAGTTTAGCGATTGGGACCCTTTCCTACAATGAGCAGTTCTTC. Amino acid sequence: CASSLAIGTLSYNEQFF.

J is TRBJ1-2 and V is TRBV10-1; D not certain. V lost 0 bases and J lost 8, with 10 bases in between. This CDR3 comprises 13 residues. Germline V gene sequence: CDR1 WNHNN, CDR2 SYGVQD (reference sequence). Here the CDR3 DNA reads TGCGCCAGCAGTGAGTCGAGGGTTTACGGCTACACCTTC. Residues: CASSESRVYGYTF.

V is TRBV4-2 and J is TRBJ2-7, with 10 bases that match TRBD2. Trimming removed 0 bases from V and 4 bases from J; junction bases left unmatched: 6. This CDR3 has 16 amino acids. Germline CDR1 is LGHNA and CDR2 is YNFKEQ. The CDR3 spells CASSQDPGLAVYEQYF. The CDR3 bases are TGTGCCAGCAGCCAAGACCCCGGACTAGCGGTGTACGAGCAGTACTTC.

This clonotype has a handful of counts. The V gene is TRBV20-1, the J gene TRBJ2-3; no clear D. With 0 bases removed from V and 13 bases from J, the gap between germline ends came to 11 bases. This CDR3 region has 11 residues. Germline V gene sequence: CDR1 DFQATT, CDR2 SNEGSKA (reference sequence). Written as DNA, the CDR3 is TGCAGTGCTAGAGATCTTAGGGTAGAGTATTTT. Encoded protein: CSARDLRVEYF.

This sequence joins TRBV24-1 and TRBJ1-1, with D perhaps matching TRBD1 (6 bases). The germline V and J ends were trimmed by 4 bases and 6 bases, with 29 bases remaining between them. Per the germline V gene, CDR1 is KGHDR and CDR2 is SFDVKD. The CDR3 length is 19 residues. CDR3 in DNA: TGTGCCACCAGTGACCCCCGAAACTACAGGGAATCTTGGTATTCTGAAGCTTTCTTT. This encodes CATSDPRNYRESWYSEAFF.

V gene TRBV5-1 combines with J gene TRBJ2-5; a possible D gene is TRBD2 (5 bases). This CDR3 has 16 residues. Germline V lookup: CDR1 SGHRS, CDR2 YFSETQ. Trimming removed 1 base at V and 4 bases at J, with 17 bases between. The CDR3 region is CASSLNQHGMGETQYF. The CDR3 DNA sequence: TGCGCCAGCAGCTTGAATCAGCACGGGATGGGAGAGACCCAGTACTTC.

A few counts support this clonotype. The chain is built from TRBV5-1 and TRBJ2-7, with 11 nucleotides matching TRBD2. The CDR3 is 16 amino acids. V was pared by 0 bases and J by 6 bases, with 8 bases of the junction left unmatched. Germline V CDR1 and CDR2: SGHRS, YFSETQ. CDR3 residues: CASSLGVGLAGGEQYF. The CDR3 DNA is TGCGCCAGCAGCTTGGGGGTCGGGCTAGCGGGGGGCGAGCAGTACTTC.

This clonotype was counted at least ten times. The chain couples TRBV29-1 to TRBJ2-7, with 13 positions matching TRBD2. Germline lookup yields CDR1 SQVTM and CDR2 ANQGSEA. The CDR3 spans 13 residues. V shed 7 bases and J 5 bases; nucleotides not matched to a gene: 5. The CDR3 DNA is TGCAGCGGAGGACTAGCGGGAGTTAACGAGCAGTACTTC. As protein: CSGGLAGVNEQYF.

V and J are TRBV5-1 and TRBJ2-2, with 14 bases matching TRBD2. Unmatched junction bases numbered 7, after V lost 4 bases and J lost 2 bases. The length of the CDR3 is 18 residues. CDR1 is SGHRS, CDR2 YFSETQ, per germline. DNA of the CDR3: TGCGCCAGCAGCCCGGGACTAGCGGGAGACCTCAACACCGGGGAGCTGTTTTTT. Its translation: CASSPGLAGDLNTGELFF. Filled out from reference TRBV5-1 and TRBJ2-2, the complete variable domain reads KAGVTQTPRYLIKTRGQQVTLSCSPISGHRSVSWYQQTPGQGLQFLFEYFSETQRNKGNFPGRFSGRQFSNSRSEMNVSTLELGDSALYLCASSPGLAGDLNTGELFFGEGSRLTVL.

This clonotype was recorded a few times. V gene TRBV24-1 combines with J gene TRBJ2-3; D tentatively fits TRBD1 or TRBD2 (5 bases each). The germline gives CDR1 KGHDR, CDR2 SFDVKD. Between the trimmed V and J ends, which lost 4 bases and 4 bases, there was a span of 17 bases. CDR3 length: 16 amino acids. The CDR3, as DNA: TGTGCCACCAGTGACCCGCGTTGGGACGGCTCAGATACGCAGTATTTT. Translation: CATSDPRWDGSDTQYF.

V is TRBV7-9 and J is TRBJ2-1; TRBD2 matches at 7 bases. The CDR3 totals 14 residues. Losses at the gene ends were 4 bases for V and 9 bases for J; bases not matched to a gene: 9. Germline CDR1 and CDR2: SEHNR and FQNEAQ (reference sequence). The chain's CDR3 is CASSYGRRESEQFF. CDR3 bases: TGTGCCAGCAGCTACGGGAGGCGGGAGAGTGAGCAGTTCTTC.

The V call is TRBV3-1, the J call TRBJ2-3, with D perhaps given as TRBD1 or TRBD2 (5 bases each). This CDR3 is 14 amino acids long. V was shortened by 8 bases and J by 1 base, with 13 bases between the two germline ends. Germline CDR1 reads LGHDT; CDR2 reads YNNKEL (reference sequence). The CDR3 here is CASSRGPGTDTQYF. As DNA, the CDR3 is TGTGCCAGCTCGAGGGGCCCGGGCACAGATACGCAGTATTTT.

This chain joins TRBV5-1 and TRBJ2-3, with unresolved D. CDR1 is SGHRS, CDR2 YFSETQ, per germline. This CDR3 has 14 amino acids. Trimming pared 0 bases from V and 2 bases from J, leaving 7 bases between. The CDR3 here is CASSLALATDTQYF. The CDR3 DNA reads TGCGCCAGCAGCTTGGCTCTGGCCACAGATACGCAGTATTTT.

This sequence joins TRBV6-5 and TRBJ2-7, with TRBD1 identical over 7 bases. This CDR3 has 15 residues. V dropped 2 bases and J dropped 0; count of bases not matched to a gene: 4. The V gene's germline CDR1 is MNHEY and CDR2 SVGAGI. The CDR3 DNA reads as TGTGCCAGCAGTTACCGGCCAGGGGGCTCCTACGAGCAGTACTTC. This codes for CASSYRPGGSYEQYF.

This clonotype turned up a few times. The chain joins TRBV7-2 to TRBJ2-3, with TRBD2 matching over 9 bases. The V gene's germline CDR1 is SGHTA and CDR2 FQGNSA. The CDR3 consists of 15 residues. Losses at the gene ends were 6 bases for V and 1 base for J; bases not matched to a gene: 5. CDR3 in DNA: TGTGCCAGCAGACCGAGACTAGCGGGCACAGATACGCAGTATTTT. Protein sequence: CASRPRLAGTDTQYF.

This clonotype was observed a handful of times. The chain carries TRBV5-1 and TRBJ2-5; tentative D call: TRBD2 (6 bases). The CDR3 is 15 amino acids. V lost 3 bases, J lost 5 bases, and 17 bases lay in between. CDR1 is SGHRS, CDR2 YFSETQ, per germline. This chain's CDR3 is CASSSILGEVETQYF. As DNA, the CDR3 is TGCGCCAGCAGCTCGATTCTAGGGGAGGTGGAGACCCAGTACTTC.

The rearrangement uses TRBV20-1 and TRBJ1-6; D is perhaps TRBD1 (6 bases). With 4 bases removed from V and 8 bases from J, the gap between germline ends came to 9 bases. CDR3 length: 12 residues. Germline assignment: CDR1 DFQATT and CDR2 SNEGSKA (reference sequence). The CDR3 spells CSANREDSPLHF. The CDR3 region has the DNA TGCAGTGCTAACAGGGAGGATTCACCCCTCCACTTT.

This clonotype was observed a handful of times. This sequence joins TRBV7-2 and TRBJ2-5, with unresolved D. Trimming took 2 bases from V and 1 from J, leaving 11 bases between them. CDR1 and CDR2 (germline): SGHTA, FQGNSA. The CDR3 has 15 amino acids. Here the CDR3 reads CASSLSVGIQETQYF. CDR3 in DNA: TGTGCCAGCAGCTTAAGTGTAGGAATCCAAGAGACCCAGTACTTC.

The CDR3 here is CASSARVGQTLGTEAFF. The CDR3 DNA reads TGCGCCAGCTCCGCCCGGGTAGGACAGACCCTGGGCACTGAAGCTTTCTTT. The chain is built from TRBV5-1 and TRBJ1-1, with a weak D call TRBD1 (6 bases). Germline CDR1 SGHRS, CDR2 YFSETQ. There are 17 residues in the CDR3. V shed 7 bases and J shed 4 bases, with 26 bases lying between them.

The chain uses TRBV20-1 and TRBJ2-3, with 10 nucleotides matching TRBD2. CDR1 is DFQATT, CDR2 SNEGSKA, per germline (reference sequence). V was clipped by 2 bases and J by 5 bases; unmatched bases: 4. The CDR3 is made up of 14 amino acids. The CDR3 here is CSARKAGGRDTQYF. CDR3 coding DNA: TGCAGTGCTAGAAAAGCGGGAGGGAGAGATACGCAGTATTTT.

CDR3 protein: CASLLAGGPNTQYF. DNA of the CDR3: TGTGCCAGCTTGCTAGCGGGGGGGCCGAATACGCAGTATTTT. The chain uses TRBV12-3 or TRBV12-4 and TRBJ2-3; 12 nucleotides line up with TRBD2. This CDR3 region has 14 residues. V gave up 8 bases and J gave up 7 bases; unmatched junction bases: 7.

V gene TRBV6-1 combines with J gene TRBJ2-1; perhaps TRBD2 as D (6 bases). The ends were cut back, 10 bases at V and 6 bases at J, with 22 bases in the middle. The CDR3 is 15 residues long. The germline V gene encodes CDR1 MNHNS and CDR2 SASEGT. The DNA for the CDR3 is TGTGCCACCCACAAGGAGGGGAGTTATCGCAATGAGCAGTTCTTC. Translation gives CATHKEGSYRNEQFF.

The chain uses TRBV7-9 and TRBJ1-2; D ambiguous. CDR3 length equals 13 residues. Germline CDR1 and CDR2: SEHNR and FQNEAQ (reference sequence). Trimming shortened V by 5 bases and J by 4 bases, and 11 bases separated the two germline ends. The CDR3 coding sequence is TGTGCCAGCAGCCCGATGATAGCCTATGGCTACACCTTC. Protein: CASSPMIAYGYTF.

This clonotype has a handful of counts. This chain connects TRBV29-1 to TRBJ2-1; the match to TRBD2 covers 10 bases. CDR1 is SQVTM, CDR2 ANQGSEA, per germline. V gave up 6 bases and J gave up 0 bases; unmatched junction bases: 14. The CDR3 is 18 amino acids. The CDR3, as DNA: TGCAGCGTCCCTAAAGGGCTAGCGGGAGTAACCTCCTACAATGAGCAGTTCTTC. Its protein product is CSVPKGLAGVTSYNEQFF.

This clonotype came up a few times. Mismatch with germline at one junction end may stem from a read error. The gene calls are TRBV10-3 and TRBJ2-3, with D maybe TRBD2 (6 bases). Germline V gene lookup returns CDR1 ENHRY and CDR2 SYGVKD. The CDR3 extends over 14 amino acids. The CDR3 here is CALRQEGSTDTQYF. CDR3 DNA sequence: TGTGCCCTCAGGCAGGAGGGTTCTACAGATACGCAGTATTTT.

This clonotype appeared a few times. The CDR3 DNA reads TGCGCCAGCAGCTCCCTGGGACAGAGGAACACTGAAGCTTTCTTT. Translated: CASSSLGQRNTEAFF. This rearrangement joins TRBV5-1 to TRBJ1-1; 7 bases line up with TRBD1. The V gene's germline CDR1 is SGHRS and CDR2 YFSETQ. V was clipped by 3 bases and J by 1 base; unmatched bases: 6. There are 15 residues in the CDR3.

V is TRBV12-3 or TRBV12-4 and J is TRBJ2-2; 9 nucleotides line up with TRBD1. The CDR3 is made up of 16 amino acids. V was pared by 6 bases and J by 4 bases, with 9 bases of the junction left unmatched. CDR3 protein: CASRKQGASRTGELFF. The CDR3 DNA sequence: TGTGCCAGCAGAAAACAGGGGGCCTCTCGCACCGGGGAGCTGTTTTTT.